This TCR beta chain was recovered during a study of blood T cell repertoires in COVID-19. V was clipped by 6 bases and J by 0 bases; unmatched bases: 11. This CDR3 region has 18 residues. Germline V lookup: CDR1 MDHEN, CDR2 SYDVKM. Under the authors' procedure: Using reference gene primer amplification, nucleated cell counts were estimated. Sequencing used immunoSEQ multiplex PCR; TCRdb keeps in-frame clones, though not all of them. That table is the source of V, J and clone size, and D and trimming were worked out from the DNA. The table lists hundreds of thousands of clones, roughly 80% of them singletons.

Sequencing input: peripheral blood. This receptor was obtained from a woman of 80 years or more with active or convalescent COVID-19. The genes are TRBV28 and TRBJ2-6; 7 nucleotides line up with TRBD1. The DNA for the CDR3 is TGTGCCAGCAGCCCCATTCGGACAGGAAGCTCTGGGGCCAACGTCCTGACTTTC. Translated: CASSPIRTGSSGANVLTF.